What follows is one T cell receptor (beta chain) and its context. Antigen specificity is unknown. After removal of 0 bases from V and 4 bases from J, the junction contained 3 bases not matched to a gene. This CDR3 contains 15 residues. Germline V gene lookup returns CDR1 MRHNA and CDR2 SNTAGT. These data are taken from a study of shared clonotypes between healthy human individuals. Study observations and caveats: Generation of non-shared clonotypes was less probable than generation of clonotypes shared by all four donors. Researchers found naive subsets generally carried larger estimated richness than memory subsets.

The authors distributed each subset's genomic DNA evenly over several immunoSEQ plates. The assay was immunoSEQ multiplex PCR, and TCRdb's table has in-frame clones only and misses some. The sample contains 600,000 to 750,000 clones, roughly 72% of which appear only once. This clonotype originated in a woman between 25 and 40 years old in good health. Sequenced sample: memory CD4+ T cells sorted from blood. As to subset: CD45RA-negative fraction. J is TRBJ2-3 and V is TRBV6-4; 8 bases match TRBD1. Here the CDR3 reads CASSDSSGGPDTQYF. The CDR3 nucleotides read TGTGCCAGCAGTGACTCTTCAGGGGGCCCAGATACGCAGTATTTT.